A single sample is the source of the 5 T cell receptor beta chains below, sequenced in a study of T-cell memory formation after mild COVID-19. From the 5' RACE reads, TCRdb called clonotypes with MiXCR, one entry per CDR3 protein. Found here are 250,000 to 350,000 distinct CDR3 sequences, around 19% of them singletons; the top ten hold roughly 21%. Material: PBMCs or a T cell subset sorted from them (not recorded which). Receptor source: a man aged 18 to 35 who had mild COVID-19 (a few samples of this study predate the infection). Cell type and time point are not known.

The chain combines TRBV10-3 with TRBJ1-5, with 7 bases that match TRBD1. Germline V gives CDR1 ENHRY, CDR2 SYGVKD. J lost 5 bases, V lost 9 bases, and 7 bases had no gene match. The CDR3 spans 13 residues. The CDR3 loop reads CAITRGPDQPQHF. CDR3 nucleotide sequence: TGTGCCATTACAAGGGGGCCCGATCAGCCCCAGCATTTT.

The V call is TRBV6-2 or TRBV6-3, the J call TRBJ2-7; a weak D match, TRBD1 (6 bases). Germline values: CDR1 MNHEY, CDR2 SVGEGT. The germline V and J ends were trimmed by 6 bases and 3 bases, with 12 bases remaining between them. The CDR3 is 13 amino acids. The CDR3 DNA sequence: TGTGCCAGCAGGTCCGGGACACACTACGAGCAGTACTTC. Amino acids: CASRSGTHYEQYF.

This clonotype was counted a few times. The gene calls are TRBV10-3 and TRBJ1-2; 12 bases agree with TRBD1. Trimming took 5 bases from V and 8 from J; bases not matched to a gene: 9. CDR1 and CDR2 from the germline V gene are ENHRY and SYGVKD. The CDR3 has 15 amino acids. CDR3 DNA sequence: TGTGCCATCAGTTCTACCCTGGGACAGGGGGCGGGCTACACCTTC. This gives the protein CAISSTLGQGAGYTF.

This clonotype was counted a few times. The rearrangement links TRBV4-3 to TRBJ2-7; D may be TRBD2 (7 bases). The CDR3 is made up of 18 amino acids. The germline V and J ends were trimmed by 1 base and 2 bases, with 21 bases remaining between them. Germline CDR1 reads LGHNA; CDR2 reads YSLEER. CDR3 coding DNA: TGCGCCAGCAGCCAAGGGGCGAGTAAGCGGGACATTACCTACGAGCAGTACTTC. Protein sequence: CASSQGASKRDITYEQYF.

This clonotype has a count of ten or more. The V gene is TRBV7-9, the J gene TRBJ2-5; unclear D gene. Germline CDR1 SEHNR, CDR2 FQNEAQ (reference sequence). This CDR3 spans 12 amino acids. Trimming took 6 bases from V and 10 from J, leaving 15 bases between them. This CDR3 is CASSSDARDQYF. DNA of the CDR3: TGTGCCAGCAGTTCGGATGCAAGGGACCAGTACTTC.